Reported below is one T cell receptor (beta chain). Its antigen is currently unknown. There are 13 residues in the CDR3. V lost 2 bases and J lost 11; bases outside the gene matches: 3. Germline V gene data show CDR1 as SNHLY and CDR2 as FYNNEI. This entry comes from a study of blood T cells in healthy people across ages. Overall study: In model experiments, template switching was able to capture about one barcoded beta molecule for every two T cells that were present. Whole-study findings and limits: CMV status of donors was not determined, possibly confounding expanded clonotype changes.

A second PCR of 7 to 11 cycles used a sample-barcoded 5' primer and a J-beta primer mix. Each cDNA molecule carried a tag from a template-switch adaptor that contained 12 random nucleotides. TCRdb reanalysed the 5' RACE reads using MiXCR and keeps one entry per CDR3 protein. Of over 600,000 distinct CDR3 sequences in the sample, 20% to 25% are singletons; the top ten hold roughly 3.7%. Material: blood. This sequence joins TRBV2 and TRBJ1-4, with 9 bases that match TRBD1. The TCR was taken from a man aged 65 to 85 in good health. DNA for the CDR3: TGTGCCAGCAGTGAAATGGACAGGGGCAAACTGTTTTTT. Translating it yields CASSEMDRGKLFF.